This T cell receptor beta chain appears in the sequencing data of a study of Graves' ophthalmopathy and Graves' hyperthyroidism (dated by TCRdb to the late 2010s). Background on the whole study: Peripheral blood samples were taken at the time of initial diagnosis, before any treatment was given. TCR beta repertoire signatures were used to distinguish Graves' ophthalmopathy from Graves' hyperthyroidism and to predict progression to ophthalmopathy. In total, around 130 blood samples were TCR-sequenced: some 43 ophthalmopathy, 80 or so hyperthyroidism and some 17 hyperthyroidism-to-ophthalmopathy patients. To explore V-J signatures that separate ophthalmopathy from hyperthyroidism, a discovery set of about a hundred patients was enrolled, consisting of fewer than 45 with ophthalmopathy and some 56 with stable hyperthyroidism. An independent validation cohort was composed of 18 hyperthyroidism patients and roughly 16 patients who later progressed from hyperthyroidism to ophthalmopathy. In five to seven hyperthyroidism patients, T-cell repertoires of thyroid tissue and blood were compared. After sampling, hyperthyroidism patients received methimazole starting at 30 mg daily, and ophthalmopathy patients received high-dose intravenous methylprednisolone. For training and testing, the 100 or so patients in the discovery cohort were randomly divided in a 7:3 ratio.

Ophthalmopathy patients were characterized by moderately to severely active disease, a Clinical Activity Score of at least 3, a NOSPECS grade of at least 4, and a disease duration under 3 months. Patients with other autoimmune diseases, uncontrolled infections, pregnancy or lactation were excluded from the study. Diagnosis relied on clinical symptoms, serum thyroxine, TRAb, thyroid ultrasound and orbital computed tomography. Using Ficoll-Paque density gradient centrifugation, PBMCs were isolated from about 9.4 ml of fresh peripheral blood. Total RNA was extracted using Trizol reagent, and RNA quality was checked on an Agilent 2100 Bioanalyzer. The research as a whole found: Most expanded thyroid clonotypes with frequency above 0.001 were also detected in blood, suggesting blood repertoires may reflect the thyroid immune response. No statistical method was used to set the sample size in advance, and the investigators knew which group each participant was assigned to. The 13-signature model separated ophthalmopathy from stable hyperthyroidism with 85% to 90% sensitivity and 81.08% specificity in cross-validation, and 80%/75% in the test set. In validation, the model predicted ophthalmopathy progression with 55% to 71% sensitivity and about 77% specificity; about a dozen predicted patients were CT-confirmed with GO in a median of approximately six months.

Looking up the germline V gene (reference sequence) yields CDR1 PRHDT and CDR2 FYEKMQ. The V and J ends are trimmed by 7 bases and 2 bases, leaving 12 bases between them. The CDR3 sequence holds 13 residues, the cysteine and phenylalanine included. Left in the record is the CDR3 DNA by itself, 39 bases read in frame from the first base. For repertoire sequencing, the TCR beta CDR3 regions were amplified from RNA transcripts. HTBI primers and the Qiagen OneStep RT-PCR kit were used in a first-round RT-PCR, which was followed by a second-round multiplex PCR, size selection and purification. Libraries were sequenced paired-end with 100 bp reads on an Illumina HiSeq2000. From the authors' description of their analysis: Reads were processed with SOAPnuke, discarding reads with adapters, uncalled bases, mean Phred below 15, or no exact constant-primer or identifier match. COPE v1.2.5 was used to merge the high-quality paired reads. Each unique nucleotide sequence was treated as a clonotype, and MiTCR v1.1 was used to align the clonotypes to the IMGT TRB V, D and J references. Only V-J combinations with frequency above 0.0001 were analysed, covering 99% to 99.2% of repertoires. A TCR clonal expansion and chaos score per V-J combination was defined as the ratio of F50 clonal expansion to chaos observed in the TCRdist matrix. Welch's t-statistics and random forest were used to reduce features to approximately 13 V-J combinations, which were fed into a naive Bayes classifier. The similarity between thyroid and blood repertoires was quantified using the Morisita-Horn index. TCRdb took the public reads, trimmed them with fastp at Q25, ran MiXCR for clone calling and kept in-frame beta chains. For every CDR3 protein sequence, its rows merge into one entry that carries the most common genes and DNA. TCRdb assigned the V and J calls; the authors' analysis was not used. This sample comprises around 400,000 distinct CDR3 sequences, approximately 16% of them detected only once. The top ten clonotypes cover approximately 1.4% of the sample.

Ten or more counts support this clonotype. Its antigen is still unknown. Within one base of it there is no much larger clone, and no base qualities were kept. This clonotype was obtained from a young woman with Graves' ophthalmopathy. Donor details come from another sample of the same person, matched by shared clones. The sequence is built from TRBV13 and TRBJ2-7; TRBD1 is a weak D gene call, 7 bases matching. Sequencing was carried out using peripheral blood. The DNA is as follows: TGTGCCAGCAACAGGGGCGGGACCTACGAGCAGTACTTC. It translates as CASNRGGTYEQYF.